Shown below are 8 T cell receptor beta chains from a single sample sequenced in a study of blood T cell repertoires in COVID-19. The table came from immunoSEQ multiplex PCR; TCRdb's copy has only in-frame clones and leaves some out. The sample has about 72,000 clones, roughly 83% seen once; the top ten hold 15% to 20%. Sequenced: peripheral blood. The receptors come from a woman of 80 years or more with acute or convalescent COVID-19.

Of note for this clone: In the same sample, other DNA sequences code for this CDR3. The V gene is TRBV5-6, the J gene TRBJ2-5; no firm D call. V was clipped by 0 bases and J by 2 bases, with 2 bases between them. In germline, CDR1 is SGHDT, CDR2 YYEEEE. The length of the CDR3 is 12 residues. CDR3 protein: CASSLAQETQYF. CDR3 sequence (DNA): TGTGCCAGCAGCTTGGCGCAAGAGACCCAGTACTTC.

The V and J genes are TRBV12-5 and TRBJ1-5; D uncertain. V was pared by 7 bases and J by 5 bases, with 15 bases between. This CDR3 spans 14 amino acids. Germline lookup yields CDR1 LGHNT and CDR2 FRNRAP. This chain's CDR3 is CASAEGNGDQPQHF. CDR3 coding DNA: TGTGCTAGTGCCGAAGGAAACGGGGATCAGCCCCAGCATTTT.

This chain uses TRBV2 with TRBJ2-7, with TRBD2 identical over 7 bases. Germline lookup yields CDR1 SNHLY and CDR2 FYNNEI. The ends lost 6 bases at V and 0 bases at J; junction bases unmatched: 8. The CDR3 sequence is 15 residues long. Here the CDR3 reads CASRIGLVISYEQYF. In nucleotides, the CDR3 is TGTGCCAGCAGAATAGGACTAGTAATCTCCTACGAGCAGTACTTC.

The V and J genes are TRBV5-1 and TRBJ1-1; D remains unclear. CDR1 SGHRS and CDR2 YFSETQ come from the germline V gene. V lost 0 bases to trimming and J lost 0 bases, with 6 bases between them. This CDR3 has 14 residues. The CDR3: CASSLVPMNTEAFF. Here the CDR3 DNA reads TGCGCCAGCAGCTTGGTCCCCATGAACACTGAAGCTTTCTTT.

The CDR3 region has the DNA TGTGCCATCAGGACCGGGACTAGCGGGCGGTCCTACAATGAGCAGTTCTTC. It specifies CAIRTGTSGRSYNEQFF. The chain uses TRBV10-3 and TRBJ2-1; 12 bases align to TRBD2. Germline V gives CDR1 ENHRY, CDR2 SYGVKD. This CDR3 region has 17 residues. The ends lost 6 bases at V and 1 base at J; junction bases unmatched: 7.

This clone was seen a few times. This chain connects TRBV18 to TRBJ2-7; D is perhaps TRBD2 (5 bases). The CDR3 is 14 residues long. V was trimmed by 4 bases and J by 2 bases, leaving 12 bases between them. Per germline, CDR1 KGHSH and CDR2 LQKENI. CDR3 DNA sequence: TGTGCCAGCTCACAGGGAGCTGGTACCTACGAGCAGTACTTC. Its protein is CASSQGAGTYEQYF.

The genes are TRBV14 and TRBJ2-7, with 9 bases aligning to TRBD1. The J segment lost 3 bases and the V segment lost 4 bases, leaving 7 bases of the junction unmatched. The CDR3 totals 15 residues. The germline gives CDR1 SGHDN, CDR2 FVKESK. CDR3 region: CASSRAGQGNYEQYF. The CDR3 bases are TGTGCCAGCAGCCGAGCGGGACAGGGAAACTACGAGCAGTACTTC. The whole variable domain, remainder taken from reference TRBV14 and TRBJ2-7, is EAGVTQFPSHSVIEKGQTVTLRCDPISGHDNLYWYRRVMGKEIKFLLHFVKESKQDESGMPNNRFLAERTGGTYSTLKVQPAELEDSGVYFCASSRAGQGNYEQYFGPGTRLTVT.

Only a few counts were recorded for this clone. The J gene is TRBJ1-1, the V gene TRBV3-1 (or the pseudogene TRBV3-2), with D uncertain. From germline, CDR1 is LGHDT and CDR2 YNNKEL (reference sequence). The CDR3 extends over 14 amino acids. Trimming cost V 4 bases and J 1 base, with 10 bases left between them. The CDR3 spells CASSPGGPNTEAFF. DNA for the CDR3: TGTGCCAGCAGCCCGGGAGGGCCGAACACTGAAGCTTTCTTT.